Sequencing of this T cell receptor beta chain was carried out in a study of blood T cells in healthy people across ages (dated by TCRdb to 2015 to 2017). Study-level background: In model experiments, template switching captured roughly one uniquely barcoded TCR beta cDNA molecule for every two T cells. The study measured age-related changes in TCR beta repertoire diversity using deep sequencing normalized with unique cDNA molecular identifiers. The donors were divided into four age groups: young (average about 15 years), middle-aged (about 41), aged (about 60) and long-lived (more than 75). To avoid experimental bias, donors of different ages were spread randomly across the sequencing lanes. The study analyzed two additional independent replicas of 1 million unique cDNA reads from the same blood draw for two donors, one aged 18 to 30 and one aged 80 or older. General conclusions and limits of the study: Because the CMV infection status of the donors was unknown, age-related changes in expanded clonotypes may potentially have been confounded. Bulk unsorted PBMC profiling prevented conclusive comparison of naive and antigen-experienced compartments. Total diversity estimates from one million sequenced T cells were considered lower bounds and underestimates. A strong correlation was found between observed TCR beta diversity and the percentage of naive T cells measured by flow cytometry. Compared with the aged group, the long-lived group had more naive CD4+ T cells, fewer expanded clones and increased TCR diversity, suggesting age selection. Observed TCR beta diversity per million T cells fell roughly linearly with age, and a significant reduction was already apparent by age roughly 40.

The donors were under 40 Caucasian individuals from Russia, aged roughly 6 to 100 years, who were systemically healthy. Each donor gave 8 to 10 milliliters of peripheral blood, collected into EDTA-treated Vacutainer tubes. PBMCs were isolated by Ficoll-Paque density-gradient centrifugation, with at least 7 million obtained per sample. Total RNA, at least 5.5 micrograms per sample, was extracted from PBMCs with Trizol reagent. For every donor, flow cytometry on a PBMC aliquot measured the percentage of naive CD45RAhigh/CD27high T cells. Library method: 5' RACE. TCRdb names Illumina HiSeq 2500 as the instrument used. The second PCR ran for about 6 to 12 cycles and used a J-beta primer mix along with a sample-barcoded 5' primer. Each TCR beta cDNA molecule received a unique molecular identifier from a template-switch 5' adaptor carrying 12 random nucleotides. Each sample yielded at least 3 million CDR3-containing paired-end reads. First-strand cDNA synthesis was performed from all RNA using the Mint cDNA synthesis kit, with priming by a TRBC-specific oligonucleotide. Following uracil-DNA glycosylase treatment, a first 18-cycle PCR with universal primers M1SS and BC2_uni_R was performed on all cDNA. Per the authors' processing: Each sample was normalized by randomly selecting 1 million high-quality reads, each carrying a distinct molecular identifier. Reads with shared molecular identifiers were discarded instead of being binned into consensus sequences. MiTCR, run with a Q25 quality threshold and the strictest error-elimination algorithm, handled CDR3 identification, clonotype clustering and error correction. A nonparametric unseen species model with Euler transformation was used to estimate a lower bound on total TCR beta diversity. TCRdb reran the public reads through fastp at Q25 and MiXCR, keeping productive beta chains. Duplicate CDR3 protein sequences are folded into a single record with the most common DNA and genes. TCRdb assigned the V and J calls; the authors' analysis was not used. The sample table records about 1.4 million distinct CDR3 sequences; 45% to 70% of these occur just once. The biggest ten clones account for 5% to 7% of the sample.

About this clonotype: Its antigen has not been determined. Base quality data are lacking; no much larger clone is found one base away.

Looking up the germline V gene yields CDR1 SGHTA and CDR2 FQGNSA. Unmatched junction bases come to 5, with V trimmed by 3 bases and J by 3 bases. The CDR3 starts with the cysteine, ends with the phenylalanine, and has 14 residues. Left in the record is the CDR3 DNA by itself, 42 bases read in frame from the first base. The sequence was collected from a man younger than 30 in good health. In this chain, TRBV7-2 is recombined with TRBJ2-7, and TRBD2 matches 7 of the central bases. Sequencing was performed on blood. The CDR3 here reads CASSFRGRIYEQYF. The nucleotides are TGTGCCAGCAGCTTCCGCGGGAGAATCTACGAGCAGTACTTC.